Listed here is a single T cell receptor (beta chain). Its target is not known. This sample stems from a study of cytomegalovirus exposure and HLA in healthy donors. Findings and caveats of the study: Earlier analysis found most TCR beta V segments productive about 90% or about 30% of the time. Researchers catalogued 150 or so TCR beta chains as cytomegalovirus-associated. A later analysis found most CMV-associated TCR beta chains apparently HLA-restricted.

With 60 Vbeta and 13 Jbeta primers, the PCR was carried out. Profiling relied on immunoSEQ multiplex PCR, and the TCRdb table lists in-frame clones only, not all of them. The top ten hold 6% to 7.5% of the sample, which has about 120,000 clones, about 9.4% seen once. The CDR3 spans 12 residues. Germline V CDR1 and CDR2: SGHTA, FQGTGA. The junction had 2 bases not matched to a gene; V was cut back by 8 bases and J by 9 bases. The sample was PBMCs. This TCR was recovered from a woman between 40 and 50 years old in good health and CMV-seropositive. V is TRBV7-3 and J is TRBJ2-3; 13 bases map to TRBD2. CDR3 sequence: CASGLAGDTQYF. DNA for the CDR3: TGTGCCAGCGGACTAGCGGGGGACACGCAGTATTTT.